These T cell receptor beta chains were read from a single sample in a study of T cell responses to AZD1222 COVID-19 vaccine. The protocol was immunoSEQ multiplex PCR, while the TCRdb copy is restricted to in-frame clones and leaves out a portion. This table holds some 150,000 clones. Material: peripheral blood. The receptors here all came from an adult in good health. The CDR3 runs from the conserved cysteine through the conserved F or W. The D gene is left open where the match is weak.

D gene	J gene	V gene	CDR3 DNA	CDR3 protein
NA	TRBJ2-1	TRBV2	TGTGCCAGCAGTAGCAGGGACAATGAGCAGTTCTTC	CASSSRDNEQFF
TRBD1	TRBJ1-6	TRBV28	TGTGCCATCGGGACAGGGAATTCACCCCTCCACTTT	CAIGTGNSPLHF
NA	TRBJ1-3	TRBV7-9	TGTGCCAGCAGCTCACCGGACAGTCCTGGAAACACCATATATTTT	CASSSPDSPGNTIYF
NA	TRBJ1-2	TRBV7-9	TGTGCCAGCAGCTCCGGCGGTAGGCAGACAAACTATGGCTACACCTTC	CASSSGGRQTNYGYTF
NA	TRBJ2-4	TRBV7-9	TGTGCCAGCAGCTTAGCGTCAGGGACCAAAAACATTCAGTACTTC	CASSLASGTKNIQYF
NA	TRBJ2-6	TRBV19	TGTGCCAGTAGTATCAGAGAGGGGAGGTCTGGGGCCAACGTCCTGACTTTC	CASSIREGRSGANVLTF
NA	TRBJ1-6	TRBV7-8	TGTGCCAGCAGCTCCTCGTCCTCCTATAATTCACCCCTCCACTTT	CASSSSSSYNSPLHF
TRBD1	TRBJ1-5	TRBV28	TGTGCCAGCAGTCCTGCAGGGGGCGCGAGACGGGGTCAGCCCCAGCATTTT	CASSPAGGARRGQPQHF
NA	TRBJ1-3	TRBV3-1/TRBV3-2	TGTGCCAGCAGCCAAGCGGGGTCTGGAAACACCATATATTTT	CASSQAGSGNTIYF
NA	TRBJ1-5	TRBV7-8	TGTGCCAGCAGCTCCCTTAATCAGCCCCAGCATTTT	CASSSLNQPQHF